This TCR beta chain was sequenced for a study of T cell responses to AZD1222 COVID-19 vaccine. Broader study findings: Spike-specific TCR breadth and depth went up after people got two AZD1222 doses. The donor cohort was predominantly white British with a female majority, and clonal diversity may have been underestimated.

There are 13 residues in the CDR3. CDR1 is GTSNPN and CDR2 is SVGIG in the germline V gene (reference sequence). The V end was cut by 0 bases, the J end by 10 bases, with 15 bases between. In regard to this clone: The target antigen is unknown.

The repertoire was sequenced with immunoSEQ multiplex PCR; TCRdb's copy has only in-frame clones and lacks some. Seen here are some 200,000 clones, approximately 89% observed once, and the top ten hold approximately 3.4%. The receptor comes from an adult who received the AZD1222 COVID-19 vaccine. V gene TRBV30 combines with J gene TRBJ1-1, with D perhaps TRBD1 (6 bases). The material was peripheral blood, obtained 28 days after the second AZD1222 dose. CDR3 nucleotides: TGTGCCTGGAGTGTACTCTCGAGGGGGTCAGCTTTCTTT. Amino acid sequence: CAWSVLSRGSAFF.